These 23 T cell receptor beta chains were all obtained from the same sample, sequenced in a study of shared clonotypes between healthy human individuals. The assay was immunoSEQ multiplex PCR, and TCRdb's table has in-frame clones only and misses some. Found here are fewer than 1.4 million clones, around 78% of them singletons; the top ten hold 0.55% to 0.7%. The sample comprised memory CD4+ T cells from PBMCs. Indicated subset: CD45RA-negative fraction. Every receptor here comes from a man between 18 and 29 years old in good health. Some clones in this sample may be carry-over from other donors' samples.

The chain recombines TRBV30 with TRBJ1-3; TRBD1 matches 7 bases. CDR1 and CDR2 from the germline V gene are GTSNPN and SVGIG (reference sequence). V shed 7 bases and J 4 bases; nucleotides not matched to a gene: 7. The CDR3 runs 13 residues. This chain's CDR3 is CAFARGAGNTIYF. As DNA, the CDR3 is TGTGCCTTCGCCAGGGGGGCGGGAAACACCATATATTTT.

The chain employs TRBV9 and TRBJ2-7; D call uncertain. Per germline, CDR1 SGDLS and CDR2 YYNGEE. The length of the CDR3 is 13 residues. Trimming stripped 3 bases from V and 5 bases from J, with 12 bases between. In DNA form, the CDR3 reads TGTGCCAGCAGCGCTCGGCCATGGGACGAGCAGTACTTC. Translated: CASSARPWDEQYF.

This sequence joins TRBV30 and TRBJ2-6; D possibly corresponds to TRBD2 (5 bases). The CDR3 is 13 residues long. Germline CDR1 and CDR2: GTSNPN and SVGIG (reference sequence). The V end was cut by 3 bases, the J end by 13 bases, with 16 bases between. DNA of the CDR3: TGTGCCTGGAGATCCTGGACTGCCGGGGTCCTGACTTTC. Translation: CAWRSWTAGVLTF.

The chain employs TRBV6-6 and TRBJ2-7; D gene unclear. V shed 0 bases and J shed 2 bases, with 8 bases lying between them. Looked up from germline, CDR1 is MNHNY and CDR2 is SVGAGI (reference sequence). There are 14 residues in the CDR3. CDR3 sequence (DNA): TGTGCCAGCAGTTACTCGGTGGGTACCTACGAGCAGTACTTC. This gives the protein CASSYSVGTYEQYF.

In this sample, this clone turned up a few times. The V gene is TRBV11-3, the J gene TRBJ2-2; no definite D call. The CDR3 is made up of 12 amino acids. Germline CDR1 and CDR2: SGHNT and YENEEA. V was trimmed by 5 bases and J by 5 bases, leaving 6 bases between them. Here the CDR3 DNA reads TGTGCCAGCAGCCGCACGACCGGGGAGCTGTTTTTT. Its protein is CASSRTTGELFF.

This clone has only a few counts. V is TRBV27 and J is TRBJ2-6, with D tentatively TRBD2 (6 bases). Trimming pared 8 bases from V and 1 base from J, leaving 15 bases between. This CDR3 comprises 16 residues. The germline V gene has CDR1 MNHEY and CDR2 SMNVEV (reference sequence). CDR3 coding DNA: TGTGCCAGCGGCGCACGGGGGTATTCTGGGGCCAACGTCCTGACTTTC. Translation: CASGARGYSGANVLTF. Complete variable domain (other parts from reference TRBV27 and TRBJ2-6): EAQVTQNPRYLITVTGKKLTVTCSQNMNHEYMSWYRQDPGLGLRQIYYSMNVEVTDKGDVPEGYKVSRKEKRNFPLILESPSPNQTSLYFCASGARGYSGANVLTFGAGSRLTVL.

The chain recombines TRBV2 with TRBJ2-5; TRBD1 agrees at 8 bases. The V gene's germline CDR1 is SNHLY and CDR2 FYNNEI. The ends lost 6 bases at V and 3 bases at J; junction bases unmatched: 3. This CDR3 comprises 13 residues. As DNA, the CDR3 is TGTGCCAGCAGGACGACAGGGGAAGAGACCCAGTACTTC. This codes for CASRTTGEETQYF.

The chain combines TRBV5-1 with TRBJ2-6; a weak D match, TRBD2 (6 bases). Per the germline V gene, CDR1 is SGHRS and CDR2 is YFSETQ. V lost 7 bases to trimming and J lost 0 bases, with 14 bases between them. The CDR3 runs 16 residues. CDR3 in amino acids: CASSARGSSGANVLTF. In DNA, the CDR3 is TGCGCCAGCTCGGCGCGGGGCAGCTCTGGGGCCAACGTCCTGACTTTC.

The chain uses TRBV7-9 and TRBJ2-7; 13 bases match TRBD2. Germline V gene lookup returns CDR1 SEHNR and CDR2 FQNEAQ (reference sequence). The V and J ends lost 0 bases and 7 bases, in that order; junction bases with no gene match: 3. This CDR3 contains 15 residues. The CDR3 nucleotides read TGTGCCAGCAGCTTAGCTGGACTAGCGGGAGAGGAGCAGTACTTC. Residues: CASSLAGLAGEEQYF.

CDR3 coding DNA: TGTGCCAGCAGCCCGAGGGACAGGGGATCCTATGGCTACACCTTC. It translates to CASSPRDRGSYGYTF. J is TRBJ1-2 and V is TRBV7-9; 10 bases match TRBD1. Unmatched junction bases numbered 7, after V lost 5 bases and J lost 4 bases. The CDR3 consists of 15 residues. Germline V gives CDR1 SEHNR, CDR2 FQNEAQ (reference sequence).

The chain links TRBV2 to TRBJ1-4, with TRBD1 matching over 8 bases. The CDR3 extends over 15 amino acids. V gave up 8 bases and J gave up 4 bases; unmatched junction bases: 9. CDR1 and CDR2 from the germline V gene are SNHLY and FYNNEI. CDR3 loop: CASQETGEVNEKLFF. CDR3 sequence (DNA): TGTGCCAGCCAGGAGACAGGGGAGGTTAATGAAAAACTGTTTTTT.

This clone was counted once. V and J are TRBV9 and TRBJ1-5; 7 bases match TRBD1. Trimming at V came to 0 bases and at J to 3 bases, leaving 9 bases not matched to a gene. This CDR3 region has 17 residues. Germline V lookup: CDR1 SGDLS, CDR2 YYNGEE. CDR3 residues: CASSVAARGGLNQPQHF. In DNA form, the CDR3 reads TGTGCCAGCAGCGTAGCGGCGAGAGGGGGCCTCAATCAGCCCCAGCATTTT.

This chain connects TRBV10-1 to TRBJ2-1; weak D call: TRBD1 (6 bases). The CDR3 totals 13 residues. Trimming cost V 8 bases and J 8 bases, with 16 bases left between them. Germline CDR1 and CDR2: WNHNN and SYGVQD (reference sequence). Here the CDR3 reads CASRRTVLDEQFF. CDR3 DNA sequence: TGCGCCAGCCGGAGGACAGTTTTGGATGAGCAGTTCTTC.

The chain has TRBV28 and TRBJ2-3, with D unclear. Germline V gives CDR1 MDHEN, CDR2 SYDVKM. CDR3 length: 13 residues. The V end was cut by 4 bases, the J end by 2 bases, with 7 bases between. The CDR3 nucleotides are TGTGCCAGCAGTTCGGGTGACACAGATACGCAGTATTTT. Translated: CASSSGDTDTQYF.

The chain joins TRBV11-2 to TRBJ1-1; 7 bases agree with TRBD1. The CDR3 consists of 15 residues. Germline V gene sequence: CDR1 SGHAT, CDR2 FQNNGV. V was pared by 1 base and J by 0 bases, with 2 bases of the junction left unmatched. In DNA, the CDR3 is TGTGCCAGCAGCTTAGGGGGACAGATGAACACTGAAGCTTTCTTT. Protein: CASSLGGQMNTEAFF.

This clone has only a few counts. The CDR3 region is CASSRQDRGTNEKLFF. Written as DNA, the CDR3 is TGTGCCAGCAGCCGACAAGACAGGGGCACCAATGAAAAACTGTTTTTT. The chain is built from TRBV7-9 and TRBJ1-4, with 8 bases aligning to TRBD1. Germline CDR1 is SEHNR and CDR2 is FQNEAQ (reference sequence). Germline trimming cut 5 bases from V and 5 bases from J; bases unmatched to any gene: 10. This CDR3 has 16 amino acids. The full variable domain, its missing parts supplied by reference TRBV7-9 and TRBJ1-4, is DTGVSQNPRHKITKRGQNVTFRCDPISEHNRLYWYRQTLGQGPEFLTYFQNEAQLEKSRLLSDRFSAERPKGSFSTLEIQRTEQGDSAMYLCASSRQDRGTNEKLFFGSGTQLSVL.

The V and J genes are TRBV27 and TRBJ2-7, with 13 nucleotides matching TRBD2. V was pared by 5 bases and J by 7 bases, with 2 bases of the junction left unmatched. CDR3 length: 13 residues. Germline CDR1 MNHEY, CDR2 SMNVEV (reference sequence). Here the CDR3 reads CASSTSGRGEQYF. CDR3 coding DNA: TGTGCCAGCAGTACTAGCGGGAGGGGGGAGCAGTACTTC.

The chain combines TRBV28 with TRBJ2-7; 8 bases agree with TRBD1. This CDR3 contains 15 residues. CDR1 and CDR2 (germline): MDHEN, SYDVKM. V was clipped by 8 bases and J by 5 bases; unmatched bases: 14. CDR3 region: CASREEGQVAHEQYF. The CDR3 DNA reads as TGTGCCAGCCGCGAAGAGGGACAGGTTGCCCACGAGCAGTACTTC.

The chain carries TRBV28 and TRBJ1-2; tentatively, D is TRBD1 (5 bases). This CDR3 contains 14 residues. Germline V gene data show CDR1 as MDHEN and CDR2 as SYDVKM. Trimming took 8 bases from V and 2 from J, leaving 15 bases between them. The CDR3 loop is CASYSGTPNYGYTF. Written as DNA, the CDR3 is TGTGCCAGCTATTCCGGGACGCCGAACTATGGCTACACCTTC.

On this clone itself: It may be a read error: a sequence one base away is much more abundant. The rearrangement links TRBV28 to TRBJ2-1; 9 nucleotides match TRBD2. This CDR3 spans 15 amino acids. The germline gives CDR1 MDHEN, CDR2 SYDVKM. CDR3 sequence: CVSRGVAGAVNEQFF. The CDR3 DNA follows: TGTGTCAGCAGAGGGGTAGCGGGAGCAGTTAATGAGCAGTTCTTC.

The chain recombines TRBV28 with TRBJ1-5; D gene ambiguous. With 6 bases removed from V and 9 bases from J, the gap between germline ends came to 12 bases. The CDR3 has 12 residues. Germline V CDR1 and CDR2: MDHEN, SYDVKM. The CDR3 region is CASRDQVGPQHF. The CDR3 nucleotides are TGTGCCAGCAGGGATCAGGTAGGGCCCCAGCATTTT. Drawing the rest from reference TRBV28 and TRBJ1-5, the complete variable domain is DVKVTQSSRYLVKRTGEKVFLECVQDMDHENMFWYRQDPGLGLRLIYFSYDVKMKEKGDIPEGYSVSREKKERFSLILESASTNQTSMYLCASRDQVGPQHFGDGTRLSIL.

CDR3 amino acids: CASSSVPGQGRDTEAFF. The CDR3 DNA sequence: TGCGCCAGCAGCTCAGTCCCGGGACAGGGGAGGGACACTGAAGCTTTCTTT. The genes are TRBV5-1 and TRBJ1-1, with TRBD1 matching 10 bases. With 3 bases clipped from V and 3 bases from J, the junction kept 11 bases outside the gene matches. The CDR3 is 17 amino acids. Germline values: CDR1 SGHRS, CDR2 YFSETQ. Full variable domain (missing parts from reference TRBV5-1 and TRBJ1-1): KAGVTQTPRYLIKTRGQQVTLSCSPISGHRSVSWYQQTPGQGLQFLFEYFSETQRNKGNFPGRFSGRQFSNSRSEMNVSTLELGDSALYLCASSSVPGQGRDTEAFFGQGTRLTVV.

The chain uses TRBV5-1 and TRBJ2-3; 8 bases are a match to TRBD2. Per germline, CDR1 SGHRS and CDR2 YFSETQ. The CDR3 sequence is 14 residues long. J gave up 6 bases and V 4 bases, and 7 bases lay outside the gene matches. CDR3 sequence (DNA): TGCGCCAGCAGCGTTAGCGGGGTCGCGGATACGCAGTATTTT. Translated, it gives CASSVSGVADTQYF.